This T cell receptor beta chain derives from a study of cytomegalovirus exposure and HLA in healthy donors. Study observations and caveats: Prior analysis indicated that the majority of TCR beta V segments exhibited productivity approximately 90% or approximately 30% of the time. Exclusion as indistinguishable affected some V segments, including TRBV6-2 and TRBV6-3. Many donors shared some public TCRs, even though most TCR sequences were rare.

Among the donors, all were healthy bone marrow donors. A remark on this clone: Its antigen is unknown. Mismatch with germline at one junction end may stem from a read error.

Per germline, CDR1 SSHAT and CDR2 FNYEAQ (reference sequence). The CDR3 length is 15 residues. Use of 60 Vbeta and 13 Jbeta primers characterized the PCR. Produced via immunoSEQ multiplex PCR; TCRdb's table is partial and in-frame only. Of approximately 200,000 clones listed, around 80% are singletons. V gene TRBV7-7 combines with J gene TRBJ2-5, with D possibly being TRBD2 (5 bases). The TCR originated in a young woman in good health and CMV-seropositive. Sequenced material: PBMCs. CDR3 sequence (DNA): TGTGCTAGCAGCTTAGAAGGCACGCCGGGGGAGACCCAGTACTTC. Amino acids: CASSLEGTPGETQYF.